This record covers a single T cell receptor (beta chain). The data were obtained in a study of blood T cell repertoires in COVID-19. Study-wide background: Nucleic acid was either cDNA or gDNA, and it came from T cells, B-cell-depleted T cells, or PBMCs.

Germline V lookup: CDR1 GTSNPN, CDR2 SVGIG (reference sequence). The V and J ends lost 4 bases and 8 bases respectively, with 20 bases between them. The CDR3 consists of 14 residues. In the original workflow: The authors estimated nucleated cell counts from reference gene primer amplification. Profiled with immunoSEQ multiplex PCR; TCRdb holds only in-frame clones, not every one. V and J calls and clone size come straight from that table; D and trimming were deduced from the DNA. The data contain some 100,000 clones, approximately 89% of them singletons. This TCR was sampled from a man in his 60s with acute or convalescent COVID-19. Sequenced material: peripheral blood. The chain joins TRBV30 to TRBJ1-2; D possibly corresponds to TRBD1 (6 bases). CDR3 region: CAWTLNRGAKGYTF. The CDR3 DNA follows: TGTGCCTGGACCCTGAATCGGGGGGCCAAGGGCTACACCTTC.